The 14 T cell receptor beta chains below were found in one sample sequenced in a study of OX40 agonist ivuxolimab in advanced cancers. Produced via immunoSEQ multiplex PCR; TCRdb's table is partial and in-frame only. The sample has tens of thousands of clones, about 90% seen once. The material was CD4+ or CD8+ T cells sorted from blood, obtained in a trial of the OX40 agonist ivuxolimab. Receptor source: an adult with an advanced solid tumor such as melanoma, head and neck, liver or kidney cancer.

The rearrangement joins TRBV29-1 to TRBJ2-6; no clear D. Per germline, CDR1 SQVTM and CDR2 ANQGSEA. The CDR3 sequence is 13 residues long. V was trimmed by 4 bases and J by 0 bases, leaving 4 bases between them. CDR3 residues: CSVGDSGANVLTF. Written as DNA, the CDR3 is TGCAGCGTTGGTGACTCTGGGGCCAACGTCCTGACTTTC. The entire variable domain, with the rest obtained from reference TRBV29-1 and TRBJ2-6, is as follows: SAVISQKPSRDICQRGTSLTIQCQVDSQVTMMFWYRQQPGQSLTLIATANQGSEATYESGFVIDKFPISRPNLTFSTLTVSNMSPEDSSIYLCSVGDSGANVLTFGAGSRLTVL.

This clone was recorded only once. The chain employs TRBV6-5 and TRBJ1-1; 8 nucleotides align to TRBD1. The CDR3 consists of 15 residues. V lost 4 bases to trimming and J lost 5 bases; unmatched junction nucleotides: 9. Germline CDR1 reads MNHEY; CDR2 reads SVGAGI. The CDR3: CASSSRTGRGTEAFF. In DNA, the CDR3 is TGTGCCAGCAGTTCAAGGACAGGGCGAGGGACTGAAGCTTTCTTT.

The genes are TRBV11-3 and TRBJ2-1; 14 positions match TRBD2. This CDR3 contains 17 residues. The ends lost 5 bases at V and 6 bases at J; junction bases unmatched: 9. Germline values: CDR1 SGHNT, CDR2 YENEEA. The CDR3: CASSRLAGGPLSNEQFF. CDR3 nucleotides: TGTGCCAGCAGCCGACTAGCGGGAGGGCCCCTTTCCAATGAGCAGTTCTTC.

This chain's CDR3 is CASALGTGGNQPQHF. In nucleotides, the CDR3 is TGTGCCAGCGCCCTAGGTACAGGGGGCAATCAGCCCCAGCATTTT. The V call is TRBV2, the J call TRBJ1-5, with 7 positions matching TRBD1. V lost 8 bases to trimming and J lost 2 bases; unmatched junction nucleotides: 9. CDR1 is SNHLY and CDR2 is FYNNEI in the germline V gene. The CDR3 has 15 amino acids.

This sequence joins TRBV6-6 and TRBJ2-2; D might be TRBD1 (5 bases). In germline, CDR1 is MNHNY, CDR2 SVGAGI (reference sequence). The V end lost 6 bases, the J end lost 5 bases, and 16 bases lay between the germline ends. The CDR3 length is 15 residues. The CDR3 here is CASSQGAGHTGELFF. CDR3 nucleotide sequence: TGTGCCAGCAGCCAAGGGGCAGGACATACCGGGGAGCTGTTTTTT.

The rearrangement joins TRBV19 to TRBJ1-1; 7 nucleotides match TRBD1. CDR3 length equals 13 residues. After removal of 5 bases from V and 5 bases from J, the junction contained 5 bases not matched to a gene. Germline V gives CDR1 LNHDA, CDR2 SQIVND (reference sequence). The CDR3 DNA follows: TGTGCCAGTAGTCCTCCAGGGGGGACTGAAGCTTTCTTT. Translated: CASSPPGGTEAFF.

The chain couples TRBV2 to TRBJ2-7; unclear D gene. Germline-derived CDR1 and CDR2 are SNHLY and FYNNEI. Deletions cut 6 bases from V and 2 bases from J, with 11 bases between. CDR3 length: 13 amino acids. The CDR3 coding sequence is TGTGCCAGCAGGGACCGCGCCACCTACGAGCAGTACTTC. It is translated as CASRDRATYEQYF. Variable domain in full (rest from reference TRBV2 and TRBJ2-7): EPEVTQTPSHQVTQMGQEVILRCVPISNHLYFYWYRQILGQKVEFLVSFYNNEISEKSEIFDDQFSVERPDGSNFTLKIRSTKLEDSAMYFCASRDRATYEQYFGPGTRLTVT.

This clone was recorded once. The chain carries TRBV11-2 and TRBJ2-3, with D perhaps matching TRBD1 or TRBD2 (7 bases each). The CDR3 runs 18 residues. V lost 7 bases to trimming and J lost 1 base, with 24 bases between them. Germline CDR1 SGHAT, CDR2 FQNNGV. The CDR3 sequence is CASTTGASGSRGTDTQYF. The CDR3 DNA reads TGTGCCAGCACCACAGGGGCTAGCGGATCCAGGGGCACAGATACGCAGTATTTT.

V usage is TRBV5-1 and J usage is TRBJ2-3, with TRBD2 matching over 8 bases. The V gene's germline CDR1 is SGHRS and CDR2 YFSETQ. With 3 bases clipped from V and 4 bases from J, the junction kept 4 bases outside the gene matches. CDR3 length: 14 amino acids. The CDR3 loop reads CASSSGTRADTQYF. DNA for the CDR3: TGCGCCAGCAGCTCCGGGACTAGGGCAGATACGCAGTATTTT.

The chain has TRBV6-4 and TRBJ1-6; the D gene is possibly TRBD1 (5 bases). The germline gives CDR1 MRHNA, CDR2 SNTAGT. V was pared by 4 bases and J by 7 bases, with 8 bases between. This CDR3 contains 13 residues. The CDR3 nucleotides read TGTGCCAGCAGTGGGACATCAAATTCACCCCTCCACTTT. This sequence encodes CASSGTSNSPLHF.

The V call is TRBV6-1, the J call TRBJ1-5, with 7 bases that match TRBD1. V was pared by 5 bases and J by 9 bases, with 10 bases of the junction left unmatched. CDR3 size: 14 residues. CDR1 and CDR2 from the germline V gene are MNHNS and SASEGT. The CDR3 region is CASSTDRALPPQHF. CDR3 nucleotides: TGTGCCAGCAGTACCGACAGGGCCCTTCCGCCCCAGCATTTT.

Comments on this clone: One end of the junction is discordant with germline, which a read error may explain. The V call is TRBV7-7, the J call TRBJ2-2; TRBD2 aligns across 7 bases. CDR1 and CDR2 (germline): SSHAT, FNYEAQ (reference sequence). The CDR3 length is 13 residues. The CDR3 loop reads CASSAGRTGELFF. As DNA, the CDR3 is TGTGCTAGCAGCGCCGGGAGGACCGGGGAGCTGTTTTTT.

J is TRBJ1-1 and V is TRBV6-1, with D unclear. Trimming removed 3 bases from V and 0 bases from J, with 8 bases in between. This CDR3 comprises 14 residues. Germline CDR1 is MNHNS and CDR2 is SASEGT. The CDR3 coding sequence is TGTGCCAGCAGTGATTCTCTAATGAACACTGAAGCTTTCTTT. Encoded protein: CASSDSLMNTEAFF.

The rearrangement links TRBV12-5 to TRBJ2-7; 7 bases align to TRBD1. From germline, CDR1 is LGHNT and CDR2 FRNRAP. V lost 7 bases and J lost 2; bases outside the gene matches: 14. The CDR3 runs to 16 residues. CDR3 loop: CASVRTHRDSPYEQYF. CDR3 bases: TGTGCTAGTGTTAGGACTCACCGGGACAGCCCCTACGAGCAGTACTTC.